Following are 20 T cell receptor beta chains from one sample sequenced in a study of blood T cell repertoires in COVID-19. Profiling relied on immunoSEQ multiplex PCR, and the TCRdb table lists in-frame clones only, not all of them. The data contain approximately 300,000 clones, 85% to 95% of them singletons. The sequenced sample consisted of PBMCs or T cells enriched from blood (not recorded which). Receptors were obtained from a woman aged 30 to 39 who had been exposed to COVID-19.

This clone has a single count. This chain's CDR3 is CASSQTGNNGYTF. The CDR3 DNA sequence: TGTGCCAGCAGCCAGACAGGTAACAACGGCTACACCTTC. The chain has TRBV3-1 (or the pseudogene TRBV3-2) and TRBJ1-2, with D possibly being TRBD1 (6 bases). V was shortened by 3 bases and J by 8 bases, with 13 bases between the two germline ends. The CDR3 contains 13 residues. The germline CDR1 and CDR2 sequences are LGHDT and YNNKEL (reference sequence).

The chain uses TRBV6-5 and TRBJ1-1, with D maybe TRBD1 (5 bases). This CDR3 is 14 amino acids long. Per germline, CDR1 MNHEY and CDR2 SVGAGI. V shed 6 bases and J shed 3 bases, with 14 bases lying between them. This CDR3 is CASRTGGSDTEAFF. The CDR3, as DNA: TGTGCCAGCAGGACGGGGGGATCCGACACTGAAGCTTTCTTT.

The chain joins TRBV24-1 to TRBJ1-1; D is perhaps TRBD1 (5 bases). Germline V gene data show CDR1 as KGHDR and CDR2 as SFDVKD. V lost 0 bases and J 7 bases, leaving 17 bases between the germline ends. The CDR3 spans 16 residues. The CDR3 here is CATSDLSFTGRREAFF. The CDR3 nucleotides are TGTGCCACCAGTGATTTGTCCTTTACAGGTCGACGTGAAGCTTTCTTT.

The V call is TRBV28, the J call TRBJ2-1, with D possibly being TRBD1 (6 bases). The CDR3 is 11 amino acids. Germline V gene lookup returns CDR1 MDHEN and CDR2 SYDVKM. The V gene lost 7 bases and the J gene lost 7 bases, with 8 bases spanning the gap. The CDR3 nucleotides read TGTGCCAGCACAAGGGGGAATGAGCAGTTCTTC. It is translated as CASTRGNEQFF. Variable domain in full (rest from reference TRBV28 and TRBJ2-1): DVKVTQSSRYLVKRTGEKVFLECVQDMDHENMFWYRQDPGLGLRLIYFSYDVKMKEKGDIPEGYSVSREKKERFSLILESASTNQTSMYLCASTRGNEQFFGPGTRLTVL.

The chain couples TRBV5-4 to TRBJ2-1; no clear D. CDR3 length equals 14 residues. V lost 0 bases to trimming and J lost 10 bases, with 14 bases between them. Germline assignment: CDR1 SGHNT and CDR2 YYREEE (reference sequence). CDR3 DNA: TGTGCCAGCAGCTTGGATTCTACTCGGTCAGAGCAGTTCTTC. It is translated as CASSLDSTRSEQFF.

The CDR3 sequence is CASSPGGYNYEQYF. CDR3 nucleotide sequence: TGTGCCAGCAGCCCGGGGGGGTACAACTACGAGCAGTACTTC. The chain uses TRBV9 and TRBJ2-7; 8 bases agree with TRBD2. The CDR3 contains 14 residues. With V trimmed by 4 bases and J by 3 bases, 6 bases remained unmatched. Germline V CDR1 and CDR2: SGDLS, YYNGEE.

With regard to this clone: The same CDR3 is also encoded by other DNA sequences in this sample. V usage is TRBV18 and J usage is TRBJ2-5, with D hard to call. V dropped 6 bases and J dropped 0 bases, with 8 bases sitting between them. The CDR3 is made up of 13 amino acids. Germline assignment: CDR1 KGHSH and CDR2 LQKENI. CDR3 in DNA: TGTGCCAGCTCTCCCTCGTACCAAGAGACCCAGTACTTC. Protein product: CASSPSYQETQYF.

For the CDR3, the DNA is TGTGCCAGTAAACCCGGGACTAGCGGGGGGTACGAGCAGTACTTC. Amino acids: CASKPGTSGGYEQYF. J is TRBJ2-7 and V is TRBV19, with 15 bases matching TRBD2. V trimming: 7 bases; J trimming: 4 bases; junction bases outside the gene matches: 5. The germline CDR1 and CDR2 sequences are LNHDA and SQIVND (reference sequence). The CDR3 is 15 residues long.

The V and J genes are TRBV19 and TRBJ1-5, with D hard to call. The germline V gene has CDR1 LNHDA and CDR2 SQIVND (reference sequence). The CDR3 is made up of 16 amino acids. V was pared by 5 bases and J by 4 bases, with 18 bases between. CDR3: CASSSRVGLRNQPQHF. The CDR3 DNA is TGTGCCAGTAGTTCGAGGGTGGGCCTCCGGAATCAGCCCCAGCATTTT.

The rearrangement uses TRBV30 and TRBJ1-4, with 7 bases lining up with TRBD1. V trimming: 0 bases; J trimming: 0 bases; junction bases outside the gene matches: 4. The germline CDR1 and CDR2 sequences are GTSNPN and SVGIG (reference sequence). The CDR3 extends over 16 amino acids. The CDR3 coding sequence is TGTGCCTGGAGTGTGGGGACAGTTGCAACTAATGAAAAACTGTTTTTT. This gives the protein CAWSVGTVATNEKLFF. The full variable domain, in which reference TRBV30 and TRBJ1-4 provide the parts outside the CDR3, is SQTIHQWPATLVQPVGSPLSLECTVEGTSNPNLYWYRQAAGRGLQLLFYSVGIGQISSEVPQNLSASRPQDRQFILSSKKLLLSDSGFYLCAWSVGTVATNEKLFFGSGTQLSVL.

The chain has TRBV2 and TRBJ1-3, with D hard to call. The germline V gene has CDR1 SNHLY and CDR2 FYNNEI. V lost 7 bases to trimming and J lost 0 bases, with 13 bases between them. CDR3 length: 15 amino acids. The CDR3: CASNLYGVSGNTIYF. CDR3 DNA sequence: TGTGCCAGCAATTTATACGGGGTCTCTGGAAACACCATATATTTT.

The chain is built from TRBV6-5 and TRBJ1-1; D unresolved. Germline values: CDR1 MNHEY, CDR2 SVGAGI. With 5 bases removed from V and 2 bases from J, the gap between germline ends came to 12 bases. This CDR3 contains 14 residues. The CDR3 DNA reads as TGTGCCAGCAGTCCCTGGGCCTCTAACACTGAAGCTTTCTTT. It translates to CASSPWASNTEAFF.

The chain couples TRBV13 to TRBJ1-6, with D tentatively TRBD1 (6 bases). The germline gives CDR1 PRHDT, CDR2 FYEKMQ (reference sequence). Trimming cost V 5 bases and J 14 bases, with 19 bases left between them. CDR3 size: 14 residues. CDR3 nucleotide sequence: TGTGCCAGCAGCATCGGACAGCGTAATATGGCCCTCCACTTT. Its protein product is CASSIGQRNMALHF.

The chain combines TRBV6-5 with TRBJ1-1; 8 bases line up with TRBD1. The germline CDR1 and CDR2 sequences are MNHEY and SVGAGI. This CDR3 is 13 amino acids long. V lost 5 bases, J lost 5 bases, and 4 bases stayed unmatched. In DNA form, the CDR3 reads TGTGCCAGCAGTCGTTACAGGGGGACTGAAGCTTTCTTT. Translation: CASSRYRGTEAFF.

This chain links TRBV19 with TRBJ1-2; D may be TRBD1 (5 bases). CDR1 LNHDA and CDR2 SQIVND come from the germline V gene (reference sequence). The CDR3 extends over 14 amino acids. Trimming pared 6 bases from V and 4 bases from J, leaving 15 bases between. CDR3 sequence (DNA): TGTGCCAGTAGGGACCGGGGGTTTGGCTATGGCTACACCTTC. Encoded protein: CASRDRGFGYGYTF.

The chain uses TRBV7-9 and TRBJ2-2, with TRBD2 matching over 10 bases. The CDR3 has 18 residues. V lost 2 bases, J lost 5 bases, and 11 bases stayed unmatched. CDR1 is SEHNR and CDR2 is FQNEAQ in the germline V gene (reference sequence). The CDR3 DNA is TGTGCCAGCAGCTTAAGTCTAGCGGGGGTGTTCGGTACCGGGGAGCTGTTTTTT. Its translation: CASSLSLAGVFGTGELFF.

The chain couples TRBV15 to TRBJ2-3; TRBD2 aligns across 10 bases. Germline V gene data show CDR1 as LNHNV and CDR2 as YYDKDF (reference sequence). J gave up 5 bases and V 1 base, and 3 bases lay outside the gene matches. The CDR3 extends over 15 amino acids. In DNA, the CDR3 is TGTGCCACCAGCAGAGGTCTAGCGGGGGAAGATACGCAGTATTTT. Encoded protein: CATSRGLAGEDTQYF.

The chain joins TRBV29-1 to TRBJ2-1; 8 nucleotides match TRBD1. CDR3 length: 21 residues. Germline loops: CDR1 SQVTM, CDR2 ANQGSEA. Germline trimming cut 6 bases from V and 1 base from J; bases unmatched to any gene: 26. CDR3 sequence: CSVAFRWYDRGVSFSYNEQFF. The CDR3, as DNA: TGCAGCGTCGCCTTTCGGTGGTACGACAGGGGAGTTTCCTTTTCCTACAATGAGCAGTTCTTC.

This rearrangement joins TRBV5-5 to TRBJ2-5, with TRBD1 matching over 9 bases. The germline V gene encodes CDR1 SGHKS and CDR2 YYEKEE (reference sequence). Unmatched junction bases numbered 10, after V lost 6 bases and J lost 7 bases. This CDR3 is 14 amino acids long. CDR3 residues: CASNSQGASVTQYF. CDR3 bases: TGTGCCAGCAACTCACAGGGGGCGTCTGTGACCCAGTACTTC. The full variable domain, its missing parts supplied by reference TRBV5-5 and TRBJ2-5, is DAGVTQSPTHLIKTRGQQVTLRCSPISGHKSVSWYQQVLGQGPQFIFQYYEKEERGRGNFPDRFSARQFPNYSSELNVNALLLGDSALYLCASNSQGASVTQYFGPGTRLLVL.

CDR3 in DNA: TGTGCCAGCAGGGGGGACAGAGCCTCCTACGAGCAGTACTTC. Translating gives CASRGDRASYEQYF. This chain joins TRBV6-5 and TRBJ2-7; 7 bases are a match to TRBD1. The CDR3 has 14 residues. Trimming at V came to 6 bases and at J to 0 bases, leaving 5 bases not matched to a gene. The germline CDR1 and CDR2 sequences are MNHEY and SVGAGI.